Described below is a single TCR beta chain sequence and its context. One junction end does not reproduce the germline sequence, and a read error may be involved. The PCR was carried out with 60 Vbeta primers and 13 Jbeta primers. Method: immunoSEQ multiplex PCR; TCRdb's copy keeps in-frame clones and lacks some. Here the sample spans over 120,000 clones, about 80% being singletons. These data are taken from a study of cytomegalovirus exposure and HLA in healthy donors. Germline V gene sequence: CDR1 SGHAT, CDR2 FQNNGV. CDR3 length: 17 amino acids. The receptor was derived from a woman aged 60-75 years in good health and CMV-seropositive. The chain uses TRBV11-2 and TRBJ2-6; 9 bases agree with TRBD1. Sample: PBMCs. CDR3 DNA sequence: TGTGCCAGCATCTTAGGGACAGGGATGGGTGGGGCCAACGTCCTGACTTTC. Translation: CASILGTGMGGANVLTF. Using reference TRBV11-2 and TRBJ2-6 for the parts outside the CDR3, the full variable domain is EAGVAQSPRYKIIEKRQSVAFWCNPISGHATLYWYQQILGQGPKLLIQFQNNGVVDDSQLPKDRFSAERLKGVDSTLKIQPAKLEDSAVYLCASILGTGMGGANVLTFGAGSRLTVL.